One sample yielded the 18 T cell receptor beta chains listed below, sequenced in a study of T cell responses to AZD1222 COVID-19 vaccine. The protocol was immunoSEQ multiplex PCR, while the TCRdb copy is restricted to in-frame clones and leaves out a portion. In the table there are roughly 180,000 clones, about 91% of which are singletons. This material consisted of peripheral blood, taken on day 0 of AZD1222 vaccination. Receptor source: an adult in good health.

This clone was picked up one time. The chain couples TRBV7-8 to TRBJ2-3; D unresolved. Germline V gene sequence: CDR1 SGHVS, CDR2 FQNEAQ. The CDR3 sequence is 12 residues long. The ends were cut back, 2 bases at V and 5 bases at J, with 5 bases in the middle. This chain's CDR3 is CASSLLEDTQYF. The CDR3 DNA sequence: TGTGCCAGCAGCTTATTAGAAGATACGCAGTATTTT.

There are a few counts of this clone. CDR3 loop: CASSLAKVGYGGYTF. The CDR3 DNA is TGTGCCAGCAGCTTAGCGAAGGTGGGTTACGGAGGCTACACCTTC. V is TRBV7-2 and J is TRBJ1-2; no firm D call. CDR1 and CDR2 (germline): SGHTA, FQGNSA. V was clipped by 0 bases and J by 8 bases, with 16 bases between them. The CDR3 has 15 residues.

The CDR3 region has the DNA TGTGCCAGCAGATTCTCCGGGGCTGAAGCTTTCTTT. It is translated as CASRFSGAEAFF. This chain joins TRBV7-9 and TRBJ1-1; D ambiguous. V was trimmed by 6 bases and J by 6 bases, leaving 11 bases between them. The CDR3 has 12 residues. Germline V gives CDR1 SEHNR, CDR2 FQNEAQ (reference sequence).

Notes on this clone: Relative to the germline gene, one junction end is altered; a read error may explain this. This chain uses TRBV6-5 with TRBJ2-7; D tentatively fits TRBD1 or TRBD2 (6 bases each). The germline CDR1 and CDR2 sequences are MNHEY and SVGAGI. This CDR3 has 13 amino acids. CDR3 nucleotide sequence: TGTGCCAGCATGAGAGGAGCCGGGGGCGAGGAGTACTTC. Residues: CASMRGAGGEEYF.

The chain employs TRBV4-2 and TRBJ1-3, with D possibly matching TRBD1 (5 bases). With 1 base removed from V and 0 bases from J, the gap between germline ends came to 10 bases. This CDR3 spans 16 amino acids. Germline V lookup: CDR1 LGHNA, CDR2 YNFKEQ. The CDR3 DNA is TGTGCCAGCAGCCAAGGTACGGGGGTCTCTGGAAACACCATATATTTT. Translating gives CASSQGTGVSGNTIYF.

In this sample, this clone turned up many times. This chain links TRBV21-1 with TRBJ1-1. TRBV21-1 is listed as a pseudogene. This CDR3 comprises 13 residues. The CDR3 region has the DNA TGTGCCAGCAGCAAAGAACCGATGAATAAAGCTTTCTTT. This encodes CASSKEPMNKAFF.

This clone was recorded a few times. The chain combines TRBV3-1 (or the pseudogene TRBV3-2) with TRBJ1-2, with 11 positions matching TRBD1. Germline-derived CDR1 and CDR2 are LGHDT and YNNKEL (reference sequence). The V and J ends lost 4 bases and 7 bases, in that order; junction bases with no gene match: 5. This CDR3 is 14 amino acids long. The CDR3 DNA follows: TGTGCCAGCAGCCCGGACAGGGGGCATTGTGGCTACACCTTC. Translating it yields CASSPDRGHCGYTF.

The chain joins TRBV25-1 to TRBJ1-6; 8 bases are shared with TRBD1. Per germline, CDR1 MGHDK and CDR2 SYGVNS. The CDR3 runs 18 residues. The trim removed 2 bases at V and 7 bases at J, leaving 13 bases unmatched. This chain's CDR3 is CASSEGQGVPLWNSPLHF. CDR3 DNA sequence: TGTGCCAGCAGTGAAGGACAGGGCGTACCACTCTGGAATTCACCCCTCCACTTT.

This clone showed up just a few times. The same CDR3 is also encoded by other DNA sequences in this sample. The chain carries TRBV5-1 and TRBJ2-2; no definite D call. Trimming cost V 2 bases and J 2 bases, with 1 base left between them. The CDR3 consists of 12 residues. Germline loops: CDR1 SGHRS, CDR2 YFSETQ. The DNA for the CDR3 is TGCGCCAGCAGCTTTAACACCGGGGAGCTGTTTTTT. Translating it yields CASSFNTGELFF.

The chain couples TRBV20-1 to TRBJ2-5; D ambiguous. The CDR3 sequence is 11 residues long. CDR1 and CDR2 from the germline V gene are DFQATT and SNEGSKA (reference sequence). Trimming removed 4 bases from V and 5 bases from J, with 8 bases in between. The CDR3 region is CSATGRETQYF. The CDR3 DNA reads as TGCAGTGCTACAGGCAGGGAGACCCAGTACTTC.

This sequence joins TRBV29-1 and TRBJ1-1; D uncertain. The CDR3 is 13 amino acids. Germline V gene data show CDR1 as SQVTM and CDR2 as ANQGSEA. The V end lost 6 bases, the J end lost 1 base, and 12 bases lay between the germline ends. This CDR3 is CSVQQRQNTEAFF. CDR3 DNA: TGCAGCGTCCAACAGAGACAGAACACTGAAGCTTTCTTT. Together with reference TRBV29-1 and TRBJ1-1, the CDR3 gives the full variable domain: SAVISQKPSRDICQRGTSLTIQCQVDSQVTMMFWYRQQPGQSLTLIATANQGSEATYESGFVIDKFPISRPNLTFSTLTVSNMSPEDSSIYLCSVQQRQNTEAFFGQGTRLTVV.

This rearrangement joins TRBV11-2 to TRBJ2-7; the D gene is possibly TRBD1 (7 bases). Germline V gene lookup returns CDR1 SGHAT and CDR2 FQNNGV. The CDR3 has 15 residues. Trimming removed 6 bases at V and 2 bases at J, with 17 bases between. DNA for the CDR3: TGTGCCAGCAGGACCCCGGACAGGACTACCTACGAGCAGTACTTC. This codes for CASRTPDRTTYEQYF.

This chain links TRBV7-2 with TRBJ2-7, with 8 bases identical to TRBD1. Germline assignment: CDR1 SGHTA and CDR2 FQGNSA. Trimming removed 6 bases from V and 7 bases from J; junction bases left unmatched: 8. The CDR3 covers 13 residues. The CDR3 bases are TGTGCCAGCAGTTCGACAGGGGTCTGGGAGCAGTACTTC. Translated: CASSSTGVWEQYF.

The rearrangement joins TRBV7-2 to TRBJ2-4, with D hard to call. With 1 base removed from V and 5 bases from J, the gap between germline ends came to 15 bases. CDR1 is SGHTA and CDR2 is FQGNSA in the germline V gene. This CDR3 has 16 residues. CDR3 nucleotide sequence: TGTGCCAGCAGCTTAGTGTCAGGCCAGACTGAAAACATTCAGTACTTC. Its translation is CASSLVSGQTENIQYF.

The chain recombines TRBV7-3 with TRBJ1-6, with D unclear. Germline CDR1 and CDR2: SGHTA and FQGTGA. The CDR3 runs 15 residues. V was pared by 5 bases and J by 9 bases, with 17 bases between. The CDR3 sequence: CASSRTAALSSPLHF. The CDR3 DNA is TGTGCCAGCAGCCGTACAGCGGCGTTAAGTTCACCCCTCCACTTT.

The J gene is TRBJ1-2, the V gene TRBV7-2; TRBD1 might be the D (5 bases). Germline V CDR1 and CDR2: SGHTA, FQGNSA. Trimming shortened V by 5 bases and J by 8 bases, and 12 bases separated the two germline ends. The CDR3 consists of 12 residues. The CDR3 bases are TGTGCCAGCAGCCCAGGGTTGAAGGGCTACACCTTC. Amino acids: CASSPGLKGYTF.

The CDR3 here is CASSRYEQYF. As DNA, the CDR3 is TGTGCCAGCAGTCGTTACGAGCAGTACTTC. The chain recombines TRBV6-2 or TRBV6-3 with TRBJ2-7; unclear D gene. CDR3 length equals 10 residues. The V end was cut by 5 bases, the J end by 4 bases, with 3 bases between. CDR1 MNHEY and CDR2 SVGEGT come from the germline V gene.

CDR3 loop: CASSTQRNTEAFF. In DNA form, the CDR3 reads TGTGCCAGCAGTACACAGAGGAACACTGAAGCTTTCTTT. V usage is TRBV6-2 or TRBV6-3 and J usage is TRBJ1-1; D not resolved. CDR3 size: 13 residues. Trimming stripped 5 bases from V and 1 base from J, with 8 bases between. The germline V gene encodes CDR1 MNHEY and CDR2 SVGEGT.